The following is a T cell receptor beta chain sequence with its context. The template was RNA from unsorted bulk tissue. Distant lung tissue was collected more than 3 cm away from the tumor edge. The record originates from a study of tumor and adjacent non-tumor tissue in lung cancer. About the research overall: Stage I to III disease affected over nine men and roughly 5 women aged roughly 30 to 76.

Three rounds of nested PCR, following a modified ARM-PCR protocol, produced the TCRbeta library. TCRdb ran MiXCR on the multiplex PCR reads and lists one entry per CDR3 protein. The data contain 44,000 or so distinct CDR3 sequences, less than 70% of them singletons. Germline assignment: CDR1 WSHSY and CDR2 SAAADI. The CDR3 has 14 residues. Trimming cost V 0 bases and J 12 bases, with 18 bases left between them. Sequencing used distant non-tumor lung tissue. The receptor comes from a woman in her thirties or forties with non-small cell lung cancer. This sequence joins TRBV10-2 and TRBJ2-7, with D possibly matching TRBD1 (6 bases). CDR3 sequence: CASSESGDTARGYF. As DNA, the CDR3 is TGCGCCAGCAGTGAGTCAGGAGACACAGCCAGGGGGTACTTC.